This T cell receptor (beta chain) was documented in a study of graft-versus-host responses after intestinal transplantation (dated by TCRdb to the early 2020s). A note on the overall study: Recipients received multivisceral, liver-intestinal, or isolated intestinal transplants. All recipients received anti-thymocyte globulin induction followed by maintenance tacrolimus and steroids for roughly three years. After intestinal transplantation, graft-versus-host and host-versus-graft alloreactive T cell clones in the graft, circulation and bone marrow were tracked using bulk TCR-beta CDR3 sequencing. Alloreactive clones were identified by sequencing pre-transplant mixed lymphocyte reaction products and comparing these products with unstimulated pre-transplant donor and recipient T cells. The cohort enrolled some 23 intestinal transplant recipients, one of whom was a retransplant, and a few patients without pretransplant specimens were excluded. A peak of at least 4% donor T cells among recipient peripheral blood mononuclear cells was the definition used for donor T cell macrochimerism. Samples from three later patients were sequenced in-house on an Illumina MiSeq with MiXCR processing rather than by the commercial service. What the work shows at the level of the full study, not this receptor alone: The relatively low number and heterogeneity of intestinal transplant patients limited the conclusions. Early after transplant, peak levels of circulating GvH clones were found to be associated with declines in HvG clones. In the allografts of patients with donor T cell macrochimerism, GvH to HvG T cell clonal ratios were high. GvH clones were detected in recipient bone marrow, and some appeared earlier in ileal mucosa or blood, consistent with an intestinal mucosal origin.

The method was the immunoSEQ multiplex PCR assay. For most patients, genomic DNA was isolated using the Qiagen DNeasy Blood and Tissue Kit and was shipped frozen to Adaptive Biotechnologies for TCR sequencing. Adaptive Biotechnologies carried out high-throughput TCR-beta CDR3 sequencing of genomic DNA for most patients. In the paper's pipeline: TCR sequencing data were retrieved from Adaptive's ImmunoSEQ software for around 18 patients, whereas a few other patients were processed with MiXCR and VDJtools. To correct CD4 versus CD8 sorting errors, any sequence found in both subsets at a frequency ratio below 5:1 was removed. CDR3 nucleotide sequences shared by donor and recipient were removed because the origin of these sequences could not be assigned. To count as alloreactive, a clone needed at least 2-fold expansion over unstimulated cells and a minimum CFSE-low frequency of 0.002% (template counts) or 0.001% (read counts). Mappable clones were those detected in sequenced pre-transplant spleen, lymph node, or MLR CFSE-low populations of the donor or recipient. The cumulative frequency of alloreactive clones was calculated as a percentage of all sequences, weighted by copy number. TCRdb carries this immuneACCESS record with in-frame sequences only. Its versions omit some clonotypes, under half of them owing to an unresolved V gene in the studies checked, with the rest unexplained. The V and J calls and clone size are taken from that table; D and trimming were inferred from the DNA. This sample has roughly 110,000 clones in its table, and over 85% of those were observed once. About 0.25% of the sample rests with the top ten.

This clone was counted once. Its antigen has not been determined. Base qualities are not recorded, but no much larger clone differs from it by a single base. The sample's time point label is to be understood as: cells obtained before transplantation from donor or recipient. CD3+CD4+ and CD3+CD8+ populations were FACS-sorted from unstimulated pre-transplant donor and recipient cells taken from spleen or lymph nodes. The sequence came from a human donor who was the organ donor for an intestinal transplant. Specimen: unstimulated CD4+ T cells sorted from spleen or lymph node cells, collected before transplant.

The DNA reads as follows: TGTGCCAGCAGCTTAGAAGGGGGTTACAATGAGCAGTTCTTC. Its coded protein is CASSLEGGYNEQFF. Here the chain combines TRBV11-3 and TRBJ2-1; TRBD1 could be the D gene, as 6 bases match. From the cysteine up to the phenylalanine, the CDR3 has a length of 14 residues. Of the read, only the CDR3 DNA is kept; its 42 bases are in frame from base 1. CDR1 SGHNT and CDR2 YENEEA are derived from the germline V gene. At the junction V is shortened by 0 bases and J by 4 bases, with 7 bases in between.